Detailed here is one T cell receptor (beta chain). These data originate in a study of blood T cell repertoires in COVID-19. Study at large: Samples came from the United States, Italy and Spain, spanning acute and convalescent COVID-19. In each case, the material was cDNA or gDNA derived from T cells, B-cell-depleted T cells, or PBMCs.

TCRdb's copy holds only in-frame clones and misses some; the assay was immunoSEQ multiplex PCR. The sample holds 90,000 to 140,000 clones, about 85% seen once. The ends were cut back, 1 base at V and 4 bases at J, with 10 bases in the middle. Germline lookup yields CDR1 SEHNR and CDR2 FQNEAQ (reference sequence). CDR3 length equals 14 residues. The sequenced material came from peripheral blood. The chain has TRBV7-9 and TRBJ1-2; D remains ambiguous. The TCR originated in a man aged 45-65 years with acute or convalescent COVID-19. The CDR3 coding sequence is TGTGCCAGCAGCTTAGATGCCCTAGGCTATGGCTACACCTTC. It encodes CASSLDALGYGYTF.